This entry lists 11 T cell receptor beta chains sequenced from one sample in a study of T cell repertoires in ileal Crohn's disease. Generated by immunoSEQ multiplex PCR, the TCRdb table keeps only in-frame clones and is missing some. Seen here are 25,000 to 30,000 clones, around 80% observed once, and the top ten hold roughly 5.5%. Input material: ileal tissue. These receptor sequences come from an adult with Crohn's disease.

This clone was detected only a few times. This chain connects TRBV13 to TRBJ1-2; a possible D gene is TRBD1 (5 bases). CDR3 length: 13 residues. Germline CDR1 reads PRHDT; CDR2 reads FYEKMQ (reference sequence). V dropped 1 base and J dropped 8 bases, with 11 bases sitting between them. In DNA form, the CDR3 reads TGTGCCAGCAGCTTAGACTCAAGGGGCGGCTACACCTTC. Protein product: CASSLDSRGGYTF.

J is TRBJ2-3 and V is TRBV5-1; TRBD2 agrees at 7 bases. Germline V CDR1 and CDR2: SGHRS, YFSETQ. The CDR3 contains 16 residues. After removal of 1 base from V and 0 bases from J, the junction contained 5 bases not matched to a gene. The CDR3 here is CASSLSSGTSTDTQYF. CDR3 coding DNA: TGCGCCAGCAGCTTGTCTAGCGGAACTAGCACAGATACGCAGTATTTT.

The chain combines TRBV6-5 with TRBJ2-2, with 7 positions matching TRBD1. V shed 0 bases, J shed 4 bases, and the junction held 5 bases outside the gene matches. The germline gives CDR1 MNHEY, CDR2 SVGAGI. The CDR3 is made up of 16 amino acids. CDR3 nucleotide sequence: TGTGCCAGCAGTTACTCAGACAGGGTATTCACCGGGGAGCTGTTTTTT. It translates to CASSYSDRVFTGELFF.

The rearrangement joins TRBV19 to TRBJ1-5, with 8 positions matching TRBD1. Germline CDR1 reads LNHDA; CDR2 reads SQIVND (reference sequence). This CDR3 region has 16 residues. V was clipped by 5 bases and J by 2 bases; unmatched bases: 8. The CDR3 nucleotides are TGTGCCAGTAGTCCGCACTGGGACAGGCGCAATCAGCCCCAGCATTTT. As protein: CASSPHWDRRNQPQHF.

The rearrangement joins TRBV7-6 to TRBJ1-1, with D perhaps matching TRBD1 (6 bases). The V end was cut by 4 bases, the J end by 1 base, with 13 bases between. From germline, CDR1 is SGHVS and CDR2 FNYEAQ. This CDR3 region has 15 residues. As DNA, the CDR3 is TGTGCCAGCAGCTCCCGAACAGGGTCGAACACTGAAGCTTTCTTT. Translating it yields CASSSRTGSNTEAFF.

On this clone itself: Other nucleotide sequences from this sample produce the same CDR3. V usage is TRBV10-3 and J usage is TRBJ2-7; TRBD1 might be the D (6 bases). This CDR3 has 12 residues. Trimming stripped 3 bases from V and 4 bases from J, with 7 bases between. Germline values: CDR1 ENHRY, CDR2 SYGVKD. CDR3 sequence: CAISERGYEQYF. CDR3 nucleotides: TGTGCCATCAGTGAAAGGGGGTACGAGCAGTACTTC.

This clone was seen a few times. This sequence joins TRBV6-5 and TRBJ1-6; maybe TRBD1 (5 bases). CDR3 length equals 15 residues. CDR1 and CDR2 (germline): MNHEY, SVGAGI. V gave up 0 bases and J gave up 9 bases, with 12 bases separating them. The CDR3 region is CASSYSGGEGSPLHF. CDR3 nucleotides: TGTGCCAGCAGTTACTCGGGGGGAGAAGGTTCACCCCTCCACTTT.

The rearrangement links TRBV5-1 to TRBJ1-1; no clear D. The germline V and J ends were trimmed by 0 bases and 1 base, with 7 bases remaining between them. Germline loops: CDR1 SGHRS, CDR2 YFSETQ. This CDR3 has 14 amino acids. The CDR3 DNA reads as TGCGCCAGCAGCTTGGACAACAGGAACACTGAAGCTTTCTTT. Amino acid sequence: CASSLDNRNTEAFF.

CDR3 sequence: CASRDRGPYEQYF. The CDR3 DNA reads as TGTGCCAGCAGGGACAGGGGGCCCTACGAGCAGTACTTC. The genes are TRBV6-1 and TRBJ2-7; 11 bases fit TRBD1. Germline CDR1 and CDR2: MNHNS and SASEGT. The V segment lost 6 bases and the J segment 2 bases; nucleotides outside the gene matches: 0. This CDR3 has 13 amino acids.

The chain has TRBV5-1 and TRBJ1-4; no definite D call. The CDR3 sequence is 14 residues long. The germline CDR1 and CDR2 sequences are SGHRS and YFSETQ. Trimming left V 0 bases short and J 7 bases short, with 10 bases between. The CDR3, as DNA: TGCGCCAGCAGCTTGGCCCTTCGAGGTGAAAAACTGTTTTTT. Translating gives CASSLALRGEKLFF.

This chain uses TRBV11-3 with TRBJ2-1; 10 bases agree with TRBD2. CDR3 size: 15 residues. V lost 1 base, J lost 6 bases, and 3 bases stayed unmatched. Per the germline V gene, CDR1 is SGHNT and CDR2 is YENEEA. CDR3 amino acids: CASSLGTSGVNEQFF. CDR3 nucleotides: TGTGCCAGCAGCTTAGGTACTAGCGGGGTCAATGAGCAGTTCTTC.